Here is one T cell receptor (beta chain) with its context. This clonotype was observed a handful of times. There is no known antigen for this receptor. No base qualities exist here, and no much larger clone lies one base off it. Every donor was a healthy Caucasian. This sample is drawn from a study of identical twins (dated by TCRdb to 2015 to 2016). Concerning the study at large: The study deep-sequenced TCR alpha and beta repertoires from monozygotic twins, unrelated adults of various ages and cord blood to test whether fetal clonotypes persist. To rule out contamination, replicate twin experiments were performed at different times with different library preparation protocols. Broad study findings and their caveats: Zero-insertion analyses could be partly confounded by invariant T cells such as MAIT and iNKT, although diverse VJ usage argued against such confounding for most clonotypes. In monozygotic twins, out-of-frame TCR alpha sharing was systematically underestimated by recombination models, although the models agreed with sharing between unrelated individuals. Compared with coincidental sharing between unrelated individuals, out-of-frame TCR alpha sequences shared between twins had an excess of sequences with low generation probability. Abundant cord blood beta clonotypes carried fewer insertions; young adult naive repertoires showed a weaker similar trend, while memory repertoires showed none. The excess sharing between twins in beta out-of-frame sequences was weaker because fewer shared sequences reduced the signal-to-noise ratio. Because the same donors could not be followed over many years, the conclusions relied on cross-sectional statistical analysis.

Library generation was performed with 5' RACE. Sequencing was carried out with an Illumina HiSeq 2000. Template switching introduced a universal primer binding site; the final cDNA contained a unique molecular identifier, enabling accurate counting of TCR cDNA molecules. First-strand cDNA for TCR alpha and beta chains was synthesized from specific primers in the conserved constant-segment region. To control for contamination, every cDNA library was double barcoded, receiving both a SMART-Mk sample barcode and Illumina barcodes. TruSeq adapter sequences and Illumina sample barcodes were added in two successive PCR steps. The TCR alpha and beta cDNA libraries were sequenced on the Illumina HiSeq platform using custom primers. Concerning the study's data processing: Unique molecular identifiers were extracted from raw reads with MiGEC, and CDR3 positions were determined with MiXCR. Recombination models were inferred per individual with the repgenHMM and IGoR tools using an EM algorithm. The tcR package in R was used for shared clonotype analysis, with sharing normalized by the product of cloneset sizes. To study raw recombination free of thymic and clonal selection effects, out-of-frame nonproductive sequences were analyzed. TCRdb ran its own pipeline on the public reads, namely fastp trimming at Q25 and MiXCR clone calling, and kept in-frame beta chains. One record per CDR3 amino acid sequence lists the most common genes and DNA. The V and J calls come from TCRdb's annotation, not from the publication. The sample data list around 1.7 million distinct CDR3 sequences, and under 35% of these were observed just once. 0.25% to 0.3% of the sample rests with the top ten.

The CDR3 runs 16 residues from the cysteine to the phenylalanine. Only the CDR3 part of the read is kept: 48 bases, read in frame from the first base. The junction carries 17 bases between V and J, which are trimmed by 0 bases and 6 bases respectively. The germline V gene yields SGHRS for CDR1 and YFSETQ for CDR2. The chain uses TRBV5-1 and TRBJ2-3; a tentative D call is TRBD2 (6 bases match). Sequences were obtained from cord blood. The sequence derives from a newborn girl in good health. The CDR3 protein: CASSLAPDIGRDTQYF. The nucleotide sequence reads as follows: TGCGCCAGCAGCTTGGCCCCGGACATAGGGAGGGATACGCAGTATTTT. With all but the CDR3 taken from the reference TRBV5-1 and TRBJ2-3 genes, the full variable domain is: KAGVTQTPRYLIKTRGQQVTLSCSPISGHRSVSWYQQTPGQGLQFLFEYFSETQRNKGNFPGRFSGRQFSNSRSEMNVSTLELGDSALYLCASSLAPDIGRDTQYFGPGTRLTVL.